The rows below give T cell receptor beta chains drawn from one sample of a study of early T cells in non-severe SARS-CoV-2 infection. TCRdb redid the calling of the 5' RACE reads with MiXCR, one entry per CDR3 protein. The data show roughly 40,000 distinct CDR3 sequences, roughly 7% seen once. Sequenced input: whole blood. These receptor sequences come from an adult who was a healthcare worker with PCR-confirmed SARS-CoV-2 infection or an uninfected control (not recorded which). CDR3s include the opening cysteine and the closing phenylalanine or tryptophan. The D gene is left open where the match is weak. Where a row states a size, it is once, few, many or the class of an expanded clone; other rows omit it.

j_gene	abundance	d_gene	v_gene	CDR3nt	CDR3aa
TRBJ2-3	few	.	TRBV9	TGTGCCAGCAGCATCCCCAGCACAGATACGCAGTATTTT	CASSIPSTDTQYF
TRBJ2-1	few	.	TRBV28	TGTGCCAGCAGCCTAACGGCGGGTGATGAGCAGTTCTTC	CASSLTAGDEQFF
TRBJ2-2	few	.	TRBV12-3/TRBV12-4	TGTGCCAGCAGTTTAGGAGGGGGGCACACCGGGGAGCTGTTTTTT	CASSLGGGHTGELFF
TRBJ2-1	many	.	TRBV7-2	TGTGCCAGCAACTTCCAGGGAATCAATGAGCAGTTCTTC	CASNFQGINEQFF
TRBJ2-7	many	TRBD1	TRBV7-2	TGTGCCAGCAGCTCGAAGGACAGGGGGCTTCTCGAGCAGTACTTC	CASSSKDRGLLEQYF
TRBJ2-1	many	.	TRBV20-1	TGCAGGGTGTTGGGGTACAATGAGCAGTTCTTC	CRVLGYNEQFF
TRBJ2-2	.	TRBD1	TRBV9	TGTGCCAGCAAAGATAGGGGGCGAAGCACCGGGGAGCTGTTTTTT	CASKDRGRSTGELFF
TRBJ1-1	few	.	TRBV12-3/TRBV12-4	TGTGCCAGCAGTAGGGGTTTCTCTGAAGCTTTCTTT	CASSRGFSEAFF
TRBJ2-2	many	.	TRBV20-1	TGCAGTGCCCGGGGAGCCCCGGTCACCGGGGAGCTGTTTTTT	CSARGAPVTGELFF
TRBJ2-7	.	.	TRBV4-2	TGTGCCAGCAGCCAAGGGTCGGGGTACTACGAGCAGTACTTC	CASSQGSGYYEQYF
TRBJ2-3	few	TRBD2	TRBV20-1	TGCAGTGCTAGGGGGACTAGCGGCTACACAGATACGCAGTATTTT	CSARGTSGYTDTQYF
TRBJ1-2	few	.	TRBV30	TGTGCCTGGAGTCGTCACAGGGACGGCGGCTACACCTTC	CAWSRHRDGGYTF
TRBJ1-5	few	TRBD1	TRBV6-5	TGTGCCAGCAGTACAGGGGGGGGTCAGCCCCAGCATTTT	CASSTGGGQPQHF
TRBJ2-3	many	TRBD2	TRBV30	TGTGCCTGGAGAAAGCGGGGGGACACAGATACGCAGTATTTT	CAWRKRGDTDTQYF
TRBJ2-7	.	TRBD1	TRBV28	TGTGCCAGCAGCTCGGGACAGTTCTACGAGCAGTACTTC	CASSSGQFYEQYF
TRBJ1-1	many	.	TRBV7-6	TGTGCCAGCAGCTCACTAAAACAGGGATTCAACACTGAAGCTTTCTTT	CASSSLKQGFNTEAFF
TRBJ2-3	few	TRBD2	TRBV20-1	TGCAGTGCTGTACTAGCGCTCACAGATACGCAGTATTTT	CSAVLALTDTQYF
TRBJ2-5	many	TRBD1	TRBV5-1	TGCGCCAGCAGCTTTCTCAGGACAGGGGAAGAGACCCAGTACTTC	CASSFLRTGEETQYF
TRBJ2-7	few	.	TRBV7-2	TGTGCCAGCAGCTTAGGCAGCACCACCCCCGCCTACGAGCAGTACTTC	CASSLGSTTPAYEQYF
TRBJ2-7	.	TRBD1	TRBV27	TGTGCCAGCAGCCACTGGACAGGGGGCGCCGAGCAGTACTTC	CASSHWTGGAEQYF
TRBJ2-3	few	TRBD1	TRBV4-2	TGTGCCAGCAGCCAAGGGGTGGGGGCCAGGACAGGAGATACGCAGTATTTT	CASSQGVGARTGDTQYF
TRBJ1-5	many	.	TRBV12-3/TRBV12-4	TGTGCCAGCAGTTTTGGTCGCAATCAGCCCCAGCATTTT	CASSFGRNQPQHF
TRBJ2-7	many	TRBD1	TRBV25-1	TGTGCCAGCAGTCTACTGACAGGGGAATGGTACGAGCAGTACTTC	CASSLLTGEWYEQYF
TRBJ2-7	few	.	TRBV24-1	TGTGCCACCAGCCCCCGGGACAATGAGTACGAGCAGTACTTC	CATSPRDNEYEQYF
TRBJ1-6	.	.	TRBV5-1	TGCGCCAGCAGCTTGGTACCCCTGGCGGGGGGTAATTCACCCCTCCACTTT	CASSLVPLAGGNSPLHF
TRBJ2-7	many	.	TRBV20-1	TGCAGTGCCGGACGGTCGAGCGATGACTACGAGCAGTACTTC	CSAGRSSDDYEQYF
TRBJ2-3	many	TRBD2	TRBV6-6	TGTGCCAGCCTAGCGGGGGGCCGTGGAGATACGCAGTATTTT	CASLAGGRGDTQYF
TRBJ2-7	few	.	TRBV7-2	TGTGCCAGCAGCTTAGAAGAGGTCACCAGGGGAAGAGGCTACGAGCAGTACTTC	CASSLEEVTRGRGYEQYF
TRBJ2-7	once	.	TRBV6-2/TRBV6-3	TGTCCCAGCAGCCCGCGGGGCTACGAGCAGTACTTC	CPSSPRGYEQYF
TRBJ2-2	many	.	TRBV24-1	TGTGCCACCAGTGATCGAGCGGAGAACACCGGGGAGCTGTTTTTT	CATSDRAENTGELFF
TRBJ1-1	many	.	TRBV5-4	TGTGCCACCCAGAAGATGAACACTGAAGCTTTCTTT	CATQKMNTEAFF
TRBJ1-1	many	TRBD1	TRBV10-1	TGCGCCAGCAGTGAGTCGGTGGGACAGCCTGAAGCTTTCTTT	CASSESVGQPEAFF
TRBJ1-2	few	.	TRBV5-1	TGCGCCAGCAGCTTGGCGGTGGGCCCTGAAGGCTACACCTTC	CASSLAVGPEGYTF
TRBJ2-7	few	.	TRBV24-1	TGTGCCACCAGTGCCGTGGGGGCCGAGTACGAGCAGTACTTC	CATSAVGAEYEQYF
TRBJ1-6	many	.	TRBV6-6	TGTGCCAGCATTCCCGGCTATAATTCACCCCTCCACTTT	CASIPGYNSPLHF
TRBJ2-1	few	.	TRBV20-1	TGCAGCGGACTTAACAATGAGCAGTTCTTC	CSGLNNEQFF
TRBJ1-1	.	.	TRBV7-2	TGTGCCAGCAGCTTCGTACAGTCGAACACTGAAGCTTTCTTT	CASSFVQSNTEAFF
TRBJ2-1	many	TRBD1	TRBV27	TGTGCCAGCAGTTCCCGGGACAGGGGGATACATGAGCAGTTCTTC	CASSSRDRGIHEQFF
TRBJ2-7	many	TRBD1	TRBV6-2/TRBV6-3	TGTGCCAGCAGCCGCAGAGACAGGGCTAAGCAGTACTTC	CASSRRDRAKQYF
TRBJ2-1	many	TRBD1	TRBV28	TGTGCCAGCAGCATTTACTTTTCCCGGGACAGCTCCTACAATGAGCAGTTCTTC	CASSIYFSRDSSYNEQFF
TRBJ1-5	many	.	TRBV27	TGTGCCAGCAGTTTAATGATGAGGGGCAATCAGCCCCAGCATTTT	CASSLMMRGNQPQHF
TRBJ2-1	.	.	TRBV4-3	TGCGCCAGCAGCCACCAGGAAAATAATGAGCAGTTCTTC	CASSHQENNEQFF
TRBJ2-7	many	.	TRBV20-1	TGCAGTGCGGGGGCAGGGACACCCTACGAGCAGTACTTC	CSAGAGTPYEQYF
TRBJ1-1	many	.	TRBV29-1	TGCAGCGTTCGACAGCTCACTGAAGCTTTCTTT	CSVRQLTEAFF
TRBJ2-7	few	TRBD2	TRBV20-1	TGCAGTTCAACCGGGACTAGCCCCAACGAGCAGTACTTC	CSSTGTSPNEQYF
TRBJ2-5	.	TRBD2	TRBV5-6	TGTGCCAGCAGCTTGGCCAGCGGGGGAGAGACCCAGTACTTC	CASSLASGGETQYF
TRBJ2-1	.	.	TRBV18	TGTGCCAGCTCACCACAGGGACCAAACTCCTACAATGAGCAGTTCTTC	CASSPQGPNSYNEQFF
TRBJ1-1	few	.	TRBV30	TGTGCCTGGATAACAGGTTACACTGAAGCTTTCTTT	CAWITGYTEAFF
TRBJ2-3	many	.	TRBV7-9	TGTGCCAGCAGCAACATTAGCCCCTGGGACACAGATACGCAGTATTTT	CASSNISPWDTDTQYF